This entry lists 9 T cell receptor beta chains sequenced from one sample in a study of T cell repertoires in cytomegalovirus infection. Via MiXCR, TCRdb re-called the reads, giving one row per CDR3 protein. The sample has roughly 300,000 distinct CDR3 sequences, more than 9% seen once. Sequencing used PBMCs. Receptor source: a human donor in good health (CMV status not recorded). Some clones in this sample may be carry-over from other donors' samples.

The CDR3 bases are TGTGCCAGCAGGTCACAGGGGGCAGGAGGCTACACCTTC. It yields the protein CASRSQGAGGYTF. The genes are TRBV12-3 or TRBV12-4 and TRBJ1-2; 9 bases fit TRBD1. Germline trimming cut 6 bases from V and 8 bases from J; bases unmatched to any gene: 7. The CDR3 has 13 amino acids.

The rearrangement links TRBV28 to TRBJ2-1, with TRBD2 identical over 9 bases. From germline, CDR1 is MDHEN and CDR2 SYDVKM. Unmatched junction bases numbered 10, after V lost 10 bases and J lost 0 bases. The CDR3 totals 16 residues. The CDR3 here is CATRLAALSSYNEQFF. CDR3 bases: TGTGCCACGAGACTAGCGGCCCTGAGCTCCTACAATGAGCAGTTCTTC.

In its sample, this clonotype was seen many times. V usage is TRBV12-3 or TRBV12-4 and J usage is TRBJ2-3; 11 nucleotides align to TRBD2. This CDR3 is built from 16 residues. Germline trimming cut 4 bases from V and 5 bases from J; bases unmatched to any gene: 8. CDR3 bases: TGTGCCAGCAGTTCTTATAGCGGGAGGGCCGTAGATACGCAGTATTTT. This sequence encodes CASSSYSGRAVDTQYF.

This clonotype was picked up a small number of times. This chain links TRBV7-8 with TRBJ2-6; D is undetermined. V was trimmed by 7 bases and J by 1 base, leaving 14 bases between them. The germline V gene has CDR1 SGHVS and CDR2 FQNEAQ. The CDR3 sequence is 16 residues long. The CDR3 DNA follows: TGTGCCAGCACCCTCGCCGGGTGGTCTGGGGCCAACGTCCTGACTTTC. Its translation is CASTLAGWSGANVLTF.

As concerns this clonotype: A read error is possible here, since a much larger clone lies one base away. The chain links TRBV7-2 to TRBJ2-3; 7 nucleotides match TRBD2. The J segment lost 6 bases and the V segment lost 1 base, leaving 7 bases of the junction unmatched. CDR1 and CDR2 from the germline V gene are SGHTA and FQGNSA. The CDR3 consists of 15 residues. The CDR3 DNA reads TGTGCCAGCAGCTTAGTGGTCCGGGGGGTGGATACGCAGTATTTT. This encodes CASSLVVRGVDTQYF. Full variable domain (missing parts from reference TRBV7-2 and TRBJ2-3): GAGVSQSPSNKVTEKGKDVELRCDPISGHTALYWYRQSLGQGLEFLIYFQGNSAPDKSGLPSDRFSAERTGGSVSTLTIQRTQQEDSAVYLCASSLVVRGVDTQYFGPGTRLTVL.

The chain uses TRBV27 and TRBJ2-1; TRBD1 matches 9 bases. This CDR3 has 17 amino acids. The ends lost 8 bases at V and 0 bases at J; junction bases unmatched: 11. The germline V gene has CDR1 MNHEY and CDR2 SMNVEV (reference sequence). CDR3 DNA: TGTGCCAGCCAGGGACAGGGTCCATGGAGCTCCTACAATGAGCAGTTCTTC. Protein product: CASQGQGPWSSYNEQFF.

A few counts support this clonotype. This chain connects TRBV10-3 to TRBJ1-6; D is unresolved. V was clipped by 8 bases and J by 9 bases, with 14 bases between them. Germline V gene sequence: CDR1 ENHRY, CDR2 SYGVKD. The CDR3 is made up of 13 amino acids. The CDR3 nucleotides read TGTGCCATCGGAGAGGCCGCGGGTTCACCCCTCCACTTT. Protein: CAIGEAAGSPLHF.

The chain has TRBV29-1 and TRBJ2-5, with D possibly TRBD2 on 6 matching bases. The V end was cut by 1 base, the J end by 6 bases, with 12 bases between. Germline V gene data show CDR1 as SQVTM and CDR2 as ANQGSEA. The CDR3 is 13 amino acids. CDR3 DNA sequence: TGCAGCGTTGAAGGGCAAGGGAGGAAGACCCAGTACTTC. This encodes CSVEGQGRKTQYF. Based on the CDR3 plus reference TRBV29-1 and TRBJ2-5, the full variable domain is SAVISQKPSRDICQRGTSLTIQCQVDSQVTMMFWYRQQPGQSLTLIATANQGSEATYESGFVIDKFPISRPNLTFSTLTVSNMSPEDSSIYLCSVEGQGRKTQYFGPGTRLLVL.

This clonotype was detected ten times or more. V gene TRBV24-1 combines with J gene TRBJ2-7, with 9 bases matching TRBD1. There are 15 residues in the CDR3. CDR1 KGHDR and CDR2 SFDVKD come from the germline V gene. With 5 bases clipped from V and 3 bases from J, the junction kept 7 bases outside the gene matches. The CDR3 spells CATSAAGQGIYEQYF. CDR3 DNA sequence: TGTGCCACCAGTGCCGCGGGACAGGGAATCTACGAGCAGTACTTC.